Described below is a single T cell receptor (beta chain) sequence and its context. The primer mix had 60 Vbeta and 13 Jbeta primers. Profiled with immunoSEQ multiplex PCR; TCRdb holds only in-frame clones, not every one. The sample data list about 210,000 clones. CDR3 length: 14 amino acids. CDR1 MDHEN and CDR2 SYDVKM come from the germline V gene. V gave up 5 bases and J gave up 3 bases; unmatched junction bases: 7. This sample stems from a study of cytomegalovirus exposure and HLA in healthy donors. Across the whole study: Prior work identified 120 million or so unique TCR beta sequences in approximately 180 million T cells.

This clonotype was obtained from a woman aged 25 to 39 in good health and CMV-seropositive. The specimen sequenced was PBMCs. The rearrangement joins TRBV28 to TRBJ2-7; TRBD1 agrees at 7 bases. The CDR3 bases are TGTGCCAGCAGTGAGACGGGACAGAGCTACGAGCAGTACTTC. Its translation is CASSETGQSYEQYF.